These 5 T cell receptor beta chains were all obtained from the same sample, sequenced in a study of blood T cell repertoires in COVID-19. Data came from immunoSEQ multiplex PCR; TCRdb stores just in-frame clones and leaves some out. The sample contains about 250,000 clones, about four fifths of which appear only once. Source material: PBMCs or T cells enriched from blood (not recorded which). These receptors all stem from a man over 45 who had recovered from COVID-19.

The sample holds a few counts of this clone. CDR3 in amino acids: CASSESGKGQGYEQYF. For the CDR3, the DNA is TGCGCCAGCAGTGAGTCGGGGAAGGGACAGGGCTACGAGCAGTACTTC. The chain has TRBV10-1 and TRBJ2-7; 9 nucleotides line up with TRBD1. V gave up 0 bases and J gave up 3 bases; unmatched junction bases: 6. There are 16 residues in the CDR3. In germline, CDR1 is WNHNN, CDR2 SYGVQD (reference sequence).

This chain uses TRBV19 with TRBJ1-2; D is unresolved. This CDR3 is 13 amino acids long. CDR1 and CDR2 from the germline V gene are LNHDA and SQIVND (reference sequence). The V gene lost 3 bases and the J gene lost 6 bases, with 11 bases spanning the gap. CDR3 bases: TGTGCCAGTAGTATTGGAGGAAGTAATGGCTACACCTTC. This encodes CASSIGGSNGYTF.

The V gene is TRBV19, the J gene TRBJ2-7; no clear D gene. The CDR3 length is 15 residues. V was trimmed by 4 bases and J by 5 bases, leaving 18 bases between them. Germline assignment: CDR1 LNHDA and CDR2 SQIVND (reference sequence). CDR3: CASSRDSREAHEQYF. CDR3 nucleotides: TGTGCCAGTAGTAGAGATTCCCGTGAAGCCCACGAGCAGTACTTC.

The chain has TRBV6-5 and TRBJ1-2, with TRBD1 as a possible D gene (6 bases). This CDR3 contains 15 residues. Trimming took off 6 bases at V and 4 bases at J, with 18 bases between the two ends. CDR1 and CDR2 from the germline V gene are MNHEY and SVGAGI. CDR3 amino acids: CASSPGVGLGYGYTF. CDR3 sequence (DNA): TGTGCCAGCAGCCCAGGGGTGGGGCTCGGCTATGGCTACACCTTC.

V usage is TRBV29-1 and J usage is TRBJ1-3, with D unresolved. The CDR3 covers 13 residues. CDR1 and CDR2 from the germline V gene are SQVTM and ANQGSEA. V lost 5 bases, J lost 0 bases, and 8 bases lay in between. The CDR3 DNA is TGCAGCGTTTACAGCCTCTCTGGAAACACCATATATTTT. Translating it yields CSVYSLSGNTIYF.